This T cell receptor beta chain was recovered during a study of blood T cell repertoires in COVID-19. V was trimmed by 4 bases and J by 3 bases, leaving 10 bases between them. There are 13 residues in the CDR3. Germline V lookup: CDR1 LNHDA, CDR2 SQIVND (reference sequence). This table comes from immunoSEQ multiplex PCR, and its TCRdb copy is limited to in-frame clones, with some not included. Of approximately 670,000 clones in the sample, approximately 90% were seen once. This chain connects TRBV19 to TRBJ2-7; tentative D call: TRBD1 (5 bases). The source is a woman under 30 with acute or convalescent COVID-19. The sequenced sample consisted of peripheral blood. CDR3 sequence reads: CASSSRQHYEQYF. The CDR3, as DNA: TGTGCCAGTAGTAGCAGACAGCACTACGAGCAGTACTTC.